These 24 T cell receptor beta chains originate from one sample sequenced in a study of early stage breast cancer tumors. Clones were read by immunoSEQ multiplex PCR, and TCRdb kept only the in-frame ones, dropping some. This sample carries tens of thousands of clones, roughly 81% of them seen once, and the ten largest clones take 9.5% to 13%. Sequencing was performed on breast tumor tissue. The receptors were gathered from a person aged 30-39 years with breast cancer.

There are a few counts of this clone. The genes are TRBV5-4 and TRBJ2-7; 9 bases are a match to TRBD2. CDR1 SGHNT and CDR2 YYREEE come from the germline V gene (reference sequence). The junction had 6 bases not matched to a gene; V was cut back by 2 bases and J by 6 bases. The length of the CDR3 is 14 residues. The CDR3 DNA sequence: TGTGCCAGCAGCTTCGCTAGCGGGAACTCCGAGCAGTACTTC. This gives the protein CASSFASGNSEQYF.

This clone showed up just a few times. J is TRBJ2-2 and V is TRBV9, with 7 bases identical to TRBD1. The CDR3 contains 16 residues. Germline V gene sequence: CDR1 SGDLS, CDR2 YYNGEE. The V segment lost 0 bases and the J segment 4 bases; nucleotides outside the gene matches: 6. CDR3 loop: CASSVGLTGFTGELFF. For the CDR3, the DNA is TGTGCCAGCAGCGTAGGTTTGACAGGGTTCACCGGGGAGCTGTTTTTT.

The rearrangement links TRBV11-2 to TRBJ2-4; D possibly corresponds to TRBD2 (5 bases). V was pared by 5 bases and J by 8 bases, with 19 bases between. The CDR3 is 15 residues long. CDR1 and CDR2 from the germline V gene are SGHAT and FQNNGV. The CDR3 nucleotides are TGTGCCAGCAGCCCCCTCGGGGAGACCGGGTACATTCAGTACTTC. Translation: CASSPLGETGYIQYF.

The table lists this clone with a count of one. The chain carries TRBV5-8 and TRBJ1-3; 9 bases line up with TRBD1. The germline CDR1 and CDR2 sequences are SGHTS and YDEGEE. CDR3 size: 14 residues. With V trimmed by 4 bases and J by 4 bases, 3 bases remained unmatched. CDR3 DNA sequence: TGTGCCAGCAGCGACAGGGGGAACGGAAACACCATATATTTT. It translates to CASSDRGNGNTIYF.

A note on this clone: Other DNA sequences of this sample code for an identical CDR3. DNA for the CDR3: TGTGCCTGGAGTGTGGGTAGCGGGAGCACAGATACGCAGTATTTT. This encodes CAWSVGSGSTDTQYF. The chain combines TRBV30 with TRBJ2-3, with 7 bases lining up with TRBD2. The germline CDR1 and CDR2 sequences are GTSNPN and SVGIG (reference sequence). V lost 0 bases to trimming and J lost 0 bases; unmatched junction nucleotides: 3. The CDR3 sequence is 15 residues long.

In DNA, the CDR3 is TGTGCCAGCAGCTTATCTCCAGAGTCCTATGGCTACACCTTC. Residues: CASSLSPESYGYTF. This sequence joins TRBV11-2 and TRBJ1-2, with D unresolved. Germline CDR1 is SGHAT and CDR2 is FQNNGV. V lost 2 bases, J lost 4 bases, and 11 bases lay in between. This CDR3 spans 14 amino acids.

The chain couples TRBV9 to TRBJ2-7, with D perhaps matching TRBD1 (6 bases). Germline CDR1 reads SGDLS; CDR2 reads YYNGEE. The CDR3 is 13 amino acids. The V end lost 2 bases, the J end lost 7 bases, and 13 bases lay between the germline ends. CDR3 nucleotide sequence: TGTGCCAGCAGCGTTGAGCAGGGGCGGGAGCAGTACTTC. Amino acid sequence: CASSVEQGREQYF. The full variable domain, with the rest looked up from reference TRBV9 and TRBJ2-7, is DSGVTQTPKHLITATGQRVTLRCSPRSGDLSVYWYQQSLDQGLQFLIQYYNGEERAKGNILERFSAQQFPDLHSELNLSSLELGDSALYFCASSVEQGREQYFGPGTRLTVT.

The chain links TRBV5-1 to TRBJ2-1; D is unclear. Germline CDR1 is SGHRS and CDR2 is YFSETQ. This CDR3 comprises 16 residues. With 4 bases removed from V and 4 bases from J, the gap between germline ends came to 18 bases. Here the CDR3 reads CASSRDFHSLYNEQFF. The CDR3 nucleotides read TGCGCCAGCAGCAGAGACTTCCACTCCCTATACAATGAGCAGTTCTTC.

The gene calls are TRBV7-9 and TRBJ2-2; D gene ambiguous. Trimming cost V 4 bases and J 1 base, with 4 bases left between them. Germline V gives CDR1 SEHNR, CDR2 FQNEAQ (reference sequence). The CDR3 totals 13 residues. The CDR3 nucleotides are TGTGCCAGCAGCTACGGGAACACCGGGGAGCTGTTTTTT. This sequence encodes CASSYGNTGELFF.

The chain couples TRBV5-4 to TRBJ2-1, with TRBD1 matching 8 bases. Germline CDR1 is SGHNT and CDR2 is YYREEE (reference sequence). The CDR3 covers 15 residues. V lost 0 bases, J lost 3 bases, and 2 bases stayed unmatched. The CDR3 sequence: CASSLAGGGYNEQFF. The CDR3 DNA reads as TGTGCCAGCAGCTTGGCAGGGGGCGGCTACAATGAGCAGTTCTTC.

The chain is built from TRBV18 and TRBJ1-2, with D unresolved. The CDR3 has 17 amino acids. Germline V CDR1 and CDR2: KGHSH, LQKENI. V was trimmed by 5 bases and J by 2 bases, leaving 21 bases between them. The CDR3 DNA follows: TGTGCCAGCTCAGGATTGAGCCTTCACGCCCTAAACTATGGCTACACCTTC. Protein: CASSGLSLHALNYGYTF. Combining the CDR3 with reference TRBV18 and TRBJ1-2 gives the whole variable domain NAGVMQNPRHLVRRRGQEARLRCSPMKGHSHVYWYRQLPEEGLKFMVYLQKENIIDESGMPKERFSAEFPKEGPSILRIQQVVRGDSAAYFCASSGLSLHALNYGYTFGSGTRLTVV.

The rearrangement uses TRBV5-1 and TRBJ1-6; D is perhaps TRBD1 (6 bases). Germline CDR1 SGHRS, CDR2 YFSETQ. The CDR3 spans 15 residues. V lost 3 bases and J 3 bases, leaving 10 bases between the germline ends. This CDR3 is CASSSLTGYNSPLHF. The CDR3 region has the DNA TGCGCCAGCAGCTCCCTGACAGGCTATAATTCACCCCTCCACTTT.

The chain uses TRBV30 and TRBJ2-7; D uncertain. From germline, CDR1 is GTSNPN and CDR2 SVGIG (reference sequence). V was cut by 3 bases and J by 6 bases, with 12 bases left in between. The CDR3 is 12 residues long. DNA for the CDR3: TGTGCCTGGAGCCCCACGGCCGGCGAGCAGTACTTC. Translating it yields CAWSPTAGEQYF. Full variable domain (rest looked up from reference TRBV30 and TRBJ2-7): SQTIHQWPATLVQPVGSPLSLECTVEGTSNPNLYWYRQAAGRGLQLLFYSVGIGQISSEVPQNLSASRPQDRQFILSSKKLLLSDSGFYLCAWSPTAGEQYFGPGTRLTVT.

J is TRBJ1-6 and V is TRBV4-3; D possibly corresponds to TRBD1 (5 bases). Trimming removed 0 bases at V and 8 bases at J, with 17 bases between. CDR3 length: 17 residues. The germline V gene encodes CDR1 LGHNA and CDR2 YSLEER. The CDR3 DNA is TGCGCCAGCAGCCAAGACGGAACCTTGGGGACGCATTCACCCCTCCACTTT. Residues: CASSQDGTLGTHSPLHF.

This clone is large in the sample. V usage is TRBV30 and J usage is TRBJ2-1; TRBD2 aligns across 10 bases. From germline, CDR1 is GTSNPN and CDR2 SVGIG (reference sequence). The J segment lost 8 bases and the V segment lost 4 bases, leaving 8 bases of the junction unmatched. The CDR3 has 14 amino acids. CDR3 loop: CAWTLAGGMDEQFF. In DNA, the CDR3 is TGTGCCTGGACCTTAGCGGGAGGTATGGATGAGCAGTTCTTC.

The chain recombines TRBV7-9 with TRBJ2-1, with TRBD2 matching 11 bases. The CDR3 has 16 amino acids. The germline gives CDR1 SEHNR, CDR2 FQNEAQ (reference sequence). The ends lost 0 bases at V and 10 bases at J; junction bases unmatched: 8. The CDR3 coding sequence is TGTGCCAGCAGCTTAGCGAATAGCGGGAGGGCCCAGGAGCAGTTCTTC. Encoded protein: CASSLANSGRAQEQFF.

The table lists this clone with a few counts. The V call is TRBV6-6, the J call TRBJ2-7; D gene ambiguous. This CDR3 is built from 13 residues. Looked up from germline, CDR1 is MNHNY and CDR2 is SVGAGI (reference sequence). Deletions cut 2 bases from V and 7 bases from J, with 12 bases between. CDR3 nucleotide sequence: TGTGCCAGCAGTTACGGCAGAGGTGGGGAGCAGTACTTC. Translation gives CASSYGRGGEQYF.

This chain links TRBV2 with TRBJ1-3, with 10 positions matching TRBD1. J gave up 0 bases and V 4 bases, and 0 bases lay outside the gene matches. This CDR3 region has 15 residues. Germline-derived CDR1 and CDR2 are SNHLY and FYNNEI. The CDR3 spells CASSGDRGSGNTIYF. CDR3 sequence (DNA): TGTGCCAGCAGTGGGGACAGGGGCTCTGGAAACACCATATATTTT.

The CDR3 spells CASSYSGLAGLYEQYF. CDR3 DNA sequence: TGTGCCAGCAGTTACTCAGGGCTAGCGGGATTATACGAGCAGTACTTC. The gene calls are TRBV6-5 and TRBJ2-7; 9 nucleotides line up with TRBD2. V lost 0 bases and J lost 4; bases outside the gene matches: 7. The CDR3 consists of 16 residues. Germline V gene sequence: CDR1 MNHEY, CDR2 SVGAGI.

The rearrangement links TRBV29-1 to TRBJ1-5; the match to TRBD1 covers 8 bases. The V and J ends lost 5 bases and 4 bases, in that order; junction bases with no gene match: 13. Germline V lookup: CDR1 SQVTM, CDR2 ANQGSEA. The CDR3 is made up of 16 amino acids. As DNA, the CDR3 is TGCAGCGTTTCGGGGGGGGCAGGGGGCTTTAATCAGCCCCAGCATTTT. Its protein product is CSVSGGAGGFNQPQHF. Supplemented by reference TRBV29-1 and TRBJ1-5, the full variable domain reads SAVISQKPSRDICQRGTSLTIQCQVDSQVTMMFWYRQQPGQSLTLIATANQGSEATYESGFVIDKFPISRPNLTFSTLTVSNMSPEDSSIYLCSVSGGAGGFNQPQHFGDGTRLSIL.

The chain carries TRBV7-9 and TRBJ2-4; 9 nucleotides align to TRBD2. This CDR3 comprises 17 residues. The trim removed 3 bases at V and 2 bases at J, leaving 8 bases unmatched. The germline V gene encodes CDR1 SEHNR and CDR2 FQNEAQ (reference sequence). The CDR3 DNA follows: TGTGCCAGCAGCTTTTTCCGGACTAGCGATCCCAAAAACATTCAGTACTTC. Amino acid sequence: CASSFFRTSDPKNIQYF.

The V gene is TRBV29-1, the J gene TRBJ1-2; 9 bases map to TRBD1. From germline, CDR1 is SQVTM and CDR2 ANQGSEA. Germline trimming cut 1 base from V and 0 bases from J; bases unmatched to any gene: 9. The CDR3 is 17 residues long. The CDR3 reads CSVEVRDRESTNYGYTF. The CDR3 DNA sequence: TGCAGCGTTGAAGTAAGGGACAGGGAATCGACTAACTATGGCTACACCTTC.

The V and J genes are TRBV28 and TRBJ2-7; 7 bases map to TRBD1. V was clipped by 4 bases and J by 6 bases; unmatched bases: 15. The CDR3 covers 16 residues. Per the germline V gene, CDR1 is MDHEN and CDR2 is SYDVKM. CDR3 bases: TGTGCCAGCAGTTCGGGCGGGCGACAGGGATTCGTCGAGCAGTACTTC. Protein sequence: CASSSGGRQGFVEQYF.

This clone counts as medium-sized (0.01 to 0.1%). J is TRBJ1-1 and V is TRBV19; the D is unclear. The V end lost 1 base, the J end lost 6 bases, and 15 bases lay between the germline ends. This CDR3 has 15 amino acids. Germline CDR1 reads LNHDA; CDR2 reads SQIVND (reference sequence). The CDR3 sequence: CASSIGVSPIPEAFF. The CDR3 DNA sequence: TGTGCCAGTAGTATAGGCGTCTCTCCCATACCTGAAGCTTTCTTT.